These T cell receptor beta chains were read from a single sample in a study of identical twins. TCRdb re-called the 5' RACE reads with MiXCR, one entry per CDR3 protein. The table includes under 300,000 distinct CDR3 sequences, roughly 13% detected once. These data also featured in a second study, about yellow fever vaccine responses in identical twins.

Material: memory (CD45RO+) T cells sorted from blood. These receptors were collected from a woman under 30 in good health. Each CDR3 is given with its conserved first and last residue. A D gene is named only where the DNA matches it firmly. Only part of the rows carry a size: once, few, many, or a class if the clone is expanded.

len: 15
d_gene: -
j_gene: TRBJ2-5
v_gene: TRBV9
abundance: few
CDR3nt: TGTGCCAGCAGCCCCCAGGTTGTTGGGCGACAGACCCAGTACTTC
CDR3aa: CASSPQVVGRQTQYF

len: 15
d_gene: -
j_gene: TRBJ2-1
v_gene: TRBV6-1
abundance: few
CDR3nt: TGTGCCAGCAGTGTAACCCCCAGGGCCTACAATGAGCAGTTCTTC
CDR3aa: CASSVTPRAYNEQFF

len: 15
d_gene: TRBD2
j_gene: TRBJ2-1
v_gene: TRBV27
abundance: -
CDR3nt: TGTGCCAGCAGTAAACTAGCGGGGGGGGACAATGAGCAGTTCTTC
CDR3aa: CASSKLAGGDNEQFF

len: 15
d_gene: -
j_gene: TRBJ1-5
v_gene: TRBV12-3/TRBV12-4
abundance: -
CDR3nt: TGTGCCAGCAGCCGGACCGGGGATAGCAATCAGCCCCAGCATTTT
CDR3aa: CASSRTGDSNQPQHF

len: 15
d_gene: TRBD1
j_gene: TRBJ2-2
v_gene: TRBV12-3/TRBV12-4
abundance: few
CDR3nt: TGTGCCAGCACCCTAGTGACAGGGCGGACCGGGGAGCTGTTTTTT
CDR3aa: CASTLVTGRTGELFF

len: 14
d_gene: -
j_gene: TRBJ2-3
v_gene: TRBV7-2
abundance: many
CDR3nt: TGTGCCAGCAGCTGGGGCGGGGCCACAGATACGCAGTATTTT
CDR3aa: CASSWGGATDTQYF

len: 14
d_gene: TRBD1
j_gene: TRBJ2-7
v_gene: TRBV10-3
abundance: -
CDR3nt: TGTGCCATCAGACCTGACAGGGGGCTTGTCGAGCAGTACTTC
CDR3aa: CAIRPDRGLVEQYF

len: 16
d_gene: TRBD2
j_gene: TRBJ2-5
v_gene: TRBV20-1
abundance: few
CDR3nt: TGCAGTGCCCCGGGGGCTAGCGGGAGTCCGAAAGAGACCCAGTACTTC
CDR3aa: CSAPGASGSPKETQYF

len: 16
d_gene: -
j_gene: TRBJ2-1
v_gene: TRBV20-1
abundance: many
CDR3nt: TGCAGTGCTAGAGATGCAGGGAGGCCCTCCTACAATGAGCAGTTCTTC
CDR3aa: CSARDAGRPSYNEQFF

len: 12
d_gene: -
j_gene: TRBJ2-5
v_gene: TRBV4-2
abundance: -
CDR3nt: TGTGCCAGCAGCCCTGGGACTGGAGACCAGTACTTC
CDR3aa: CASSPGTGDQYF

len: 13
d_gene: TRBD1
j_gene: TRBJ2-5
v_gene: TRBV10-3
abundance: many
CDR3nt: TGTGCCATCAGGGGACAGACCCAAGAGACCCAGTACTTC
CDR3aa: CAIRGQTQETQYF

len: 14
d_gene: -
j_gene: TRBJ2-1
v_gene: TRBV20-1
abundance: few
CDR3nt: TGCAGTGCTAGTGGAGGGATGGGATTCATTGAGCAGTTCTTC
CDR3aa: CSASGGMGFIEQFF

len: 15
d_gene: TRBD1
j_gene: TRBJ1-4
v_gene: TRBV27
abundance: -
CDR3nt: TGTGCCAGCAGTTTATCGTGGCAGGGGGGGGAAAAACTGTTTTTT
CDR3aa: CASSLSWQGGEKLFF

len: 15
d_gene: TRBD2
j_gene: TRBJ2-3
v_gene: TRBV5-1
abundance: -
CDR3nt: TGCGCCAGCAGCCTCAGCGGGGGGCCTGGAGATACGCAGTATTTT
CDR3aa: CASSLSGGPGDTQYF

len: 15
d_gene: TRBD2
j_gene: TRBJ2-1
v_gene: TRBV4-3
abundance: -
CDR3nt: TGCGCCAGCAGCCAAGTCGGGACTAGCGGGAATGAGCAGTTCTTC
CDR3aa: CASSQVGTSGNEQFF

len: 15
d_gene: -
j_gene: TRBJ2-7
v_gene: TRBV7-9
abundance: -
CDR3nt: TGTGCCAGCAGTCGACAGCTACGGACTACCTACGAGCAGTACTTC
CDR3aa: CASSRQLRTTYEQYF

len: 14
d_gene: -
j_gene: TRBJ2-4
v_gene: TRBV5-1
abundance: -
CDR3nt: TGCGCCAGCAGCCCGGGGGACAGCCAAAACATTCAGTACTTC
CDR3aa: CASSPGDSQNIQYF

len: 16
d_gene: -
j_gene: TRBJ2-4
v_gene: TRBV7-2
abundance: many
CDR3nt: TGTGCCAGCAGCCCCATGCTAGCAGTAGCCAAAAACATTCAGTACTTC
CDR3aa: CASSPMLAVAKNIQYF

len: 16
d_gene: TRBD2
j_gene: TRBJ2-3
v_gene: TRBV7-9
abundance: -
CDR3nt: TGTGCCAGCAGCTTACTAGCGGGAGCCGGCACAGATACGCAGTATTTT
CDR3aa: CASSLLAGAGTDTQYF

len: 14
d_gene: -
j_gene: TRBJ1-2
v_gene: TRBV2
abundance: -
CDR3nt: TGTGCCAGCAGTGAGAGGGAGGGAGGCTATGGCTACACCTTC
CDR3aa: CASSEREGGYGYTF

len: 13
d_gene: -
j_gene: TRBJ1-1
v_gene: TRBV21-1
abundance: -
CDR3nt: TGTGCCAGCAGCAAGAAGGGAGACACTGAAGCTTTCTTT
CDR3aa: CASSKKGDTEAFF

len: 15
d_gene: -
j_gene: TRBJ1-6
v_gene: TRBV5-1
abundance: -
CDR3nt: TGCGCCAGCAGCGATGCCAGGGGAGGGAATTCACCCCTCCACTTT
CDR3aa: CASSDARGGNSPLHF

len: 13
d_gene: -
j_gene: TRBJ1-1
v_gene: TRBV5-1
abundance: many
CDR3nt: TGCGCCAGCAGCTTGGGTCAGTCCACTGAAGCTTTCTTT
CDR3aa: CASSLGQSTEAFF

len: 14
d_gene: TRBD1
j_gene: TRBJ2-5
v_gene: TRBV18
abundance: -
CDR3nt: TGTGCCAGCTCACGAAACAGGGGGGAAGAGACCCAGTACTTC
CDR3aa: CASSRNRGEETQYF

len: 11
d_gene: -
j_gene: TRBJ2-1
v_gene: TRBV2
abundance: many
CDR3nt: TGTGCCACCGCGGGGAGGTATGAGCAGTTCTTC
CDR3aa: CATAGRYEQFF

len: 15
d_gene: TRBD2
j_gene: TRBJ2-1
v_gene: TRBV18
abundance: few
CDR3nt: TGTGCCAGCTCACCACTTAGCGGGGGTAACAATGAGCAGTTCTTC
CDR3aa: CASSPLSGGNNEQFF

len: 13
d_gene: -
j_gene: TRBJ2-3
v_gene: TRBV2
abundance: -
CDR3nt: TGTGCCAGCAGTCCCGACTGGTCCCGTTCGCAGTATTTT
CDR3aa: CASSPDWSRSQYF

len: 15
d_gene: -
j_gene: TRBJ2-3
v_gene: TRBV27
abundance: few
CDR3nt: TGTGCCAGCAGTTCGGGACTTACCTTCACAGATACGCAGTATTTT
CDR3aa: CASSSGLTFTDTQYF

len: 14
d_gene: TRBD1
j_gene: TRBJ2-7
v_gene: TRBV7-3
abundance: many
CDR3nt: TGTGCCAGCAGCTTAGGGGACAGGGGATACGAGCAGTACTTC
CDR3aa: CASSLGDRGYEQYF

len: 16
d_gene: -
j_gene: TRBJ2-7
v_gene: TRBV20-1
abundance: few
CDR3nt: TGCAGTGCGTTAGGGGATCCGGGACGGAGCTCCTACGAGCAGTACTTC
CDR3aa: CSALGDPGRSSYEQYF

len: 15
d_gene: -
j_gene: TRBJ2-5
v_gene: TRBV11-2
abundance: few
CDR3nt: TGTGCCAGCAGCTTAGCGGGCGGGTGGTTAGAGACCCAGTACTTC
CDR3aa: CASSLAGGWLETQYF

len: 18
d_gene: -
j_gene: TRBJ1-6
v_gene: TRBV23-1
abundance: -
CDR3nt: TGCGCCAGCAGTCAACCAGACCGATTGTTCTCCTATAATTCACCCCTCCACTTT
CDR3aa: CASSQPDRLFSYNSPLHF

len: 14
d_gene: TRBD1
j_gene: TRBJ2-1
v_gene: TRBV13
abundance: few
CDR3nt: TGTGCCAGCACCAAAATCGGGACAGGGAATGAGCAGTTCTTC
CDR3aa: CASTKIGTGNEQFF

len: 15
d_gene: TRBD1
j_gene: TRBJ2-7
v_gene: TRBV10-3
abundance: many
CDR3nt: TGTGCCATCAGTACCGGGACAGGGTTCTCCTACGAGCAGTACTTC
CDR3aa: CAISTGTGFSYEQYF

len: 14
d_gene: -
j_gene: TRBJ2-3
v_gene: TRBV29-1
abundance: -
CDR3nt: TGCAGCGTTGTAGGTGGGCGGACCACAGATACGCAGTATTTT
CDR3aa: CSVVGGRTTDTQYF

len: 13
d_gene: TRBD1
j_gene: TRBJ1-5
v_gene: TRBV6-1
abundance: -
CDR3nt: TGTGCCGGATCACAGGGGGCGGTCCCGCCCCAGCATTTT
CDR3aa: CAGSQGAVPPQHF

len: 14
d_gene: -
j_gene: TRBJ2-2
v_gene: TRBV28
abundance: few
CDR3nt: TGTGCCAGCGGAGAAGGGCTATACACCGGGGAGCTGTTTTTT
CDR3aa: CASGEGLYTGELFF

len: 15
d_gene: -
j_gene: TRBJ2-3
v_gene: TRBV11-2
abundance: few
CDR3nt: TGTGCCAGCAGCTTAGTACAGGGTGGCACAGATACGCAGTATTTT
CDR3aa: CASSLVQGGTDTQYF

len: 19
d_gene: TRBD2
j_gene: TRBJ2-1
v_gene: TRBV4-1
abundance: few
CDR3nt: TGCGCCAGCAGCCAAGGACTAGCGGGGGCCCTTAGCTCCTACAATGAGCAGTTCTTC
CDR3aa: CASSQGLAGALSSYNEQFF

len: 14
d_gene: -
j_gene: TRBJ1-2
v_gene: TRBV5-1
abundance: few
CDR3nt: TGCGCCACCAAGCCACCTGCTCAAAACTATGGCTACACCTTC
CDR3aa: CATKPPAQNYGYTF

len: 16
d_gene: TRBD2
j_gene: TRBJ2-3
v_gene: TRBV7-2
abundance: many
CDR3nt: TGTGCCAGCAGCTCGGGACTAGCGGGGAGCACAGATACGCAGTATTTT
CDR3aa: CASSSGLAGSTDTQYF

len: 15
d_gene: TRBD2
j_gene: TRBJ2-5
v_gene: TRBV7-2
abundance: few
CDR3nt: TGTGCCAGCAGCTTAGGTGGGAGGGCCCAAGAGACCCAGTACTTC
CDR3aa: CASSLGGRAQETQYF

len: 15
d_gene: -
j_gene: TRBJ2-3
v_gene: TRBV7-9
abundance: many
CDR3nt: TGTGCCAGCAGCGGTAGTGTCGGGAAAATCGATACGCAGTATTTT
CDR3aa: CASSGSVGKIDTQYF

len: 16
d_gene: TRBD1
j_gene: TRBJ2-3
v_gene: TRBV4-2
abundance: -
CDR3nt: TGTGCCAGCAGCCAGGGACAGGGGGCATCACAAAATACGCAGTATTTT
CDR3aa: CASSQGQGASQNTQYF

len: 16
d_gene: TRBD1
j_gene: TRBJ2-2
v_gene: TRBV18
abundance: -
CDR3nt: TGTGCCAGCTCACGACCGACAGGGGTGAACACCGGGGAGCTGTTTTTT
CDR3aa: CASSRPTGVNTGELFF

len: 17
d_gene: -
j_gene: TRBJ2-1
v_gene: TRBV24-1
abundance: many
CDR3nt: TGTGCCACCAGTGACCCCCGGGGGCAGGCAGTTTACAATGAGCAGTTCTTC
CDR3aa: CATSDPRGQAVYNEQFF

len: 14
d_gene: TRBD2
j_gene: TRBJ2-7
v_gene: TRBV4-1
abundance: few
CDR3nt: TGCGCCAGCAGTCCTAAGACTAGCGGGATCTCGCAGTACTTC
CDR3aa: CASSPKTSGISQYF

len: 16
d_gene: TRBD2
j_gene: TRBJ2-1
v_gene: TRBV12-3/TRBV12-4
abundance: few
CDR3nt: TGTGCCAGCAGACAATCGGGACTAGCGGCCTACAATGAGCAGTTCTTC
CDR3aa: CASRQSGLAAYNEQFF